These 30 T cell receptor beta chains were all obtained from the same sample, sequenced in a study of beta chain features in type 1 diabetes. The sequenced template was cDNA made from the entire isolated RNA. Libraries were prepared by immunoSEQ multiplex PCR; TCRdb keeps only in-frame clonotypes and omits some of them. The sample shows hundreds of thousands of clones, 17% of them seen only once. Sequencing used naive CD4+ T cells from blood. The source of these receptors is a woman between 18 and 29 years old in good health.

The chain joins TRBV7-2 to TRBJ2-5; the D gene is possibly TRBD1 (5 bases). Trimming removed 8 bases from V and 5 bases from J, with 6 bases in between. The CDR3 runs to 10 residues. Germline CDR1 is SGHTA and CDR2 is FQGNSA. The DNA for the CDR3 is TGTGCCAGCGGGGCCGAGACCCAGTACTTC. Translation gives CASGAETQYF.

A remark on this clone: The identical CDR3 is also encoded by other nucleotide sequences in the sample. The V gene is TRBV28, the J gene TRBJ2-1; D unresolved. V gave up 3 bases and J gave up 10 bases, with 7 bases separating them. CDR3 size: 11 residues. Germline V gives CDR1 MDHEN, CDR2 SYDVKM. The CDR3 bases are TGTGCCAGCAGTTTGCGCCGGGAGCAGTTCTTC. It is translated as CASSLRREQFF. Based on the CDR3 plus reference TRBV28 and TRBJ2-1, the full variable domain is DVKVTQSSRYLVKRTGEKVFLECVQDMDHENMFWYRQDPGLGLRLIYFSYDVKMKEKGDIPEGYSVSREKKERFSLILESASTNQTSMYLCASSLRREQFFGPGTRLTVL.

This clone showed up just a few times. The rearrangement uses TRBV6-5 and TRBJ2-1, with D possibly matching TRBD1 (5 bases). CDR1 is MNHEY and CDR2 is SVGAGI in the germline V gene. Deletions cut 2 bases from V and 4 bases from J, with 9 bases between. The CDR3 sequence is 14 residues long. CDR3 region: CASSYRGKYNEQFF. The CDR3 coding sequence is TGTGCCAGCAGTTACAGGGGCAAATACAATGAGCAGTTCTTC.

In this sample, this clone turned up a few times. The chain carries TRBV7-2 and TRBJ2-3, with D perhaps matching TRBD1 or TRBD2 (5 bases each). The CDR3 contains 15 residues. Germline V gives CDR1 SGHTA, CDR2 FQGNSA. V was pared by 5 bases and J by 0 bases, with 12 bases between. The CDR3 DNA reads TGTGCCAGCAGCGAGGTGGGGACCAGCACAGATACGCAGTATTTT. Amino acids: CASSEVGTSTDTQYF.

The CDR3 DNA reads TGTGCCAGCAAGGAGGGGGGCATTTCCGATGAGCAGTTCTTC. This translates into CASKEGGISDEQFF. This chain connects TRBV28 to TRBJ2-1; D is possibly TRBD1 or TRBD2 (6 bases each). The V and J ends lost 7 bases and 8 bases respectively, with 18 bases between them. The CDR3 spans 14 residues. CDR1 is MDHEN and CDR2 is SYDVKM in the germline V gene.

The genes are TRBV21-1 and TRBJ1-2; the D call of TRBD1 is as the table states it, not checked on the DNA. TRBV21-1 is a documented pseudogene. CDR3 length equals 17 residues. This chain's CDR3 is CASSKRGLGGENYGYTF. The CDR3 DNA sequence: TGTGCCAGCAGCAAAAGGGGCCTAGGGGGCGAAAACTATGGCTACACCTTC.

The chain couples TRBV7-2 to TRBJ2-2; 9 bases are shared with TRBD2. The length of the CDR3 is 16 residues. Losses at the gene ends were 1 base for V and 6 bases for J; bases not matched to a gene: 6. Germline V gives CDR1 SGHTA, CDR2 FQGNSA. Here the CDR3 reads CASSLVGSGSAGELFF. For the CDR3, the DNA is TGTGCCAGCAGCTTAGTCGGTAGCGGGAGTGCCGGGGAGCTGTTTTTT.

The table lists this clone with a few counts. Written as DNA, the CDR3 is TGCGCCAGCAGCTTGGGGGCAGTCGAGGAGACCCAGTACTTC. This codes for CASSLGAVEETQYF. The V gene is TRBV5-1, the J gene TRBJ2-5; D uncertain. V lost 0 bases, J lost 5 bases, and 11 bases lay in between. Germline CDR1 SGHRS, CDR2 YFSETQ. The CDR3 is 14 amino acids.

CDR3 loop: CASSYGTPGQGKKLFF. CDR3 DNA sequence: TGTGCCAGCAGTTACGGGACACCGGGACAGGGGAAGAAACTGTTTTTT. This rearrangement joins TRBV6-5 to TRBJ1-4, with 10 bases identical to TRBD1. V trimming: 2 bases; J trimming: 11 bases; junction bases outside the gene matches: 11. CDR1 and CDR2 (germline): MNHEY, SVGAGI. The CDR3 length is 16 residues.

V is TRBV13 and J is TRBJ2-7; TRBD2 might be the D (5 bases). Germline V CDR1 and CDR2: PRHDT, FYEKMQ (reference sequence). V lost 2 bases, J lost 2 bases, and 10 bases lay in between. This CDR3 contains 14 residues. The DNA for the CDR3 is TGTGCCAGCAGCTTAACTAGGTTAACCTACGAGCAGTACTTC. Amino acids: CASSLTRLTYEQYF.

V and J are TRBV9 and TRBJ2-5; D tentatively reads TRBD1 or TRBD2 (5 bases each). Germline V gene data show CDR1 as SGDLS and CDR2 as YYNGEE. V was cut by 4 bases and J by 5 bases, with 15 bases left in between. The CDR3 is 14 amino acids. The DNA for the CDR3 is TGTGCCAGCAGCTTCCGGGGCCCAAGGGAGACCCAGTACTTC. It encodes CASSFRGPRETQYF.

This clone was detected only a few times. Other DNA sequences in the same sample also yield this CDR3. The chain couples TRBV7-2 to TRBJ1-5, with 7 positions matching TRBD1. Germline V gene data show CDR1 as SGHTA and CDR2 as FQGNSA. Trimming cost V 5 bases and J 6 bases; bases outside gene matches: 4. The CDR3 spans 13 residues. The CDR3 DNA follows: TGTGCCAGCAGCCCAACAGGGGTTCAGCCCCAGCATTTT. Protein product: CASSPTGVQPQHF.

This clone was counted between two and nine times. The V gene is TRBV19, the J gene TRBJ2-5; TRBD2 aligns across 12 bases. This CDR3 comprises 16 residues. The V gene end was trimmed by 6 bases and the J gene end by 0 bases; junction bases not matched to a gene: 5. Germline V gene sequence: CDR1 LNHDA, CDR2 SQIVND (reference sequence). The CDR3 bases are TGTGCCAGTAGACTAGCGGGAGGCCATCACCAAGAGACCCAGTACTTC. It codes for CASRLAGGHHQETQYF.

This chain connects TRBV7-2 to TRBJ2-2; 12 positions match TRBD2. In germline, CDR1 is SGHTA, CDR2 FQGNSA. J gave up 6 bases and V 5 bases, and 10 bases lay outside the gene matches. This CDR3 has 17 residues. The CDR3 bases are TGTGCCAGCAGCCCCACGACTAGCGGGAGATTCTCCGGGGAGCTGTTTTTT. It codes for CASSPTTSGRFSGELFF.

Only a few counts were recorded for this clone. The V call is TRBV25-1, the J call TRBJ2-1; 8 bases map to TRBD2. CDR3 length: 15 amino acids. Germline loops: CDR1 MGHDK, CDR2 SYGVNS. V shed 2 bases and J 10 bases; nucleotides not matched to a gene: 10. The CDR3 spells CASSELAGGGGEQFF. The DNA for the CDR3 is TGTGCCAGCAGTGAACTGGCGGGAGGAGGTGGCGAGCAGTTCTTC.

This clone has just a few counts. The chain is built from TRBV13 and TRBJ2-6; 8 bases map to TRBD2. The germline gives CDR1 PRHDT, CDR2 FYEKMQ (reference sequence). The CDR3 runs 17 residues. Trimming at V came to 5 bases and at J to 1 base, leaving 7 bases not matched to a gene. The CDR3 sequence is CASSPTGGRSGANVLTF. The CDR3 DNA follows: TGTGCCAGCAGCCCCACGGGAGGGAGGTCTGGGGCCAACGTCCTGACTTTC.

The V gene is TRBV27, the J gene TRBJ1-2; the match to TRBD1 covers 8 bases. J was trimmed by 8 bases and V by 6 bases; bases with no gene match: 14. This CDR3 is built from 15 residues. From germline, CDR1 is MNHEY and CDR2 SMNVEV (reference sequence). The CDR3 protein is CASSLLSAGGGGYTF. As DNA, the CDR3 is TGTGCCAGCAGCCTCCTCTCGGCAGGGGGCGGCGGCTACACCTTC.

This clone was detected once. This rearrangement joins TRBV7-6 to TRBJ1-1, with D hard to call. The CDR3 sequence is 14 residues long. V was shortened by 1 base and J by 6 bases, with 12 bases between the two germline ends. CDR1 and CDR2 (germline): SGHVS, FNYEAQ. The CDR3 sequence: CASSLGGFRSEAFF. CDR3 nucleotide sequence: TGTGCCAGCAGCTTAGGAGGGTTTCGATCTGAAGCTTTCTTT.

Written as DNA, the CDR3 is TGTGCCAGTAGTATAGTCCCTAAAAATGAGCAGTTCTTC. Translated: CASSIVPKNEQFF. The genes are TRBV19 and TRBJ2-1; no clear D gene. CDR1 and CDR2 from the germline V gene are LNHDA and SQIVND (reference sequence). V was pared by 1 base and J by 7 bases, with 8 bases between. CDR3 length: 13 residues. Together with reference TRBV19 and TRBJ2-1, the CDR3 gives the full variable domain: DGGITQSPKYLFRKEGQNVTLSCEQNLNHDAMYWYRQDPGQGLRLIYYSQIVNDFQKGDIAEGYSVSREKKESFPLTVTSAQKNPTAFYLCASSIVPKNEQFFGPGTRLTVL.

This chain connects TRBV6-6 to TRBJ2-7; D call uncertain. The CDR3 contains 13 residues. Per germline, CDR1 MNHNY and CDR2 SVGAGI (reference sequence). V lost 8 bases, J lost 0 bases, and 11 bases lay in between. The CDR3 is CASHRRSSYEQYF. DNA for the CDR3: TGTGCCAGCCACCGGCGGAGCTCCTACGAGCAGTACTTC.

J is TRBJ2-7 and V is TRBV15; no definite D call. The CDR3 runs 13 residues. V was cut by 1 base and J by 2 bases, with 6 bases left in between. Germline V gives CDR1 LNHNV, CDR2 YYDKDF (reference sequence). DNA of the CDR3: TGTGCCACCAGCAGAGTTGGCCCCTACGAGCAGTACTTC. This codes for CATSRVGPYEQYF.

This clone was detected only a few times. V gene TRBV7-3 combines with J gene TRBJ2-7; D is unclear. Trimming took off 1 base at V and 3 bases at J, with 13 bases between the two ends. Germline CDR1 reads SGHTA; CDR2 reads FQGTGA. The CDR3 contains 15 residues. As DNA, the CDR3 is TGTGCCAGCAGCTTAATCGCCGCTCAGGACTACGAGCAGTACTTC. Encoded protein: CASSLIAAQDYEQYF. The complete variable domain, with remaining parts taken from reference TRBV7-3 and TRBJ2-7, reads GAGVSQTPSNKVTEKGKYVELRCDPISGHTALYWYRQSLGQGPEFLIYFQGTGAADDSGLPNDRFFAVRPEGSVSTLKIQRTERGDSAVYLCASSLIAAQDYEQYFGPGTRLTVT.

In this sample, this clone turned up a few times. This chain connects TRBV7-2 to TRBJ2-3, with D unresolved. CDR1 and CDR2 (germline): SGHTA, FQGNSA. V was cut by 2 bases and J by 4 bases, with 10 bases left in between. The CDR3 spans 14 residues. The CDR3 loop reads CASSLRSWADTQYF. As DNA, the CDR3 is TGTGCCAGCAGCTTAAGGAGTTGGGCAGATACGCAGTATTTT.

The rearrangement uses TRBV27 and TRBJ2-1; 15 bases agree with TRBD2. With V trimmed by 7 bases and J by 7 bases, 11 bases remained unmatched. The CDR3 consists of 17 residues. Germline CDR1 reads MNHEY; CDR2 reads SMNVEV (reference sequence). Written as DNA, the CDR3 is TGTGCCAGCAAAGTTTTGTCCGGGACTAGCGGGAGGAATGAGCAGTTCTTC. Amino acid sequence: CASKVLSGTSGRNEQFF.

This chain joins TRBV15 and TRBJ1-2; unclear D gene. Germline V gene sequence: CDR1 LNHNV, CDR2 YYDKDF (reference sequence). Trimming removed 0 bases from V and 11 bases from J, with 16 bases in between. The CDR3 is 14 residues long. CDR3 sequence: CATSRDIGQEGYTF. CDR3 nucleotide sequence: TGTGCCACCAGCAGAGATATAGGGCAGGAAGGATACACCTTC.

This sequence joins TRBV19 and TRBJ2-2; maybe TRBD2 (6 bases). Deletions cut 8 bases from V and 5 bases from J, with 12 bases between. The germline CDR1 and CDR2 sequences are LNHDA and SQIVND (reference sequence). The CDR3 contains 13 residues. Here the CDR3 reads CASGDSLTGELFF. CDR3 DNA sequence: TGTGCCAGTGGGGACTCACTGACCGGGGAGCTGTTTTTT.

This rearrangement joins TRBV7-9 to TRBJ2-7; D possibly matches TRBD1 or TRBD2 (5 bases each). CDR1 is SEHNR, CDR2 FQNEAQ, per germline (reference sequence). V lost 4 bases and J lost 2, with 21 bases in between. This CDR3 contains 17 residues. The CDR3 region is CASSSTSPGRRPYEQYF. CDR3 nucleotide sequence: TGTGCCAGCAGCTCCACATCGCCGGGACGGAGACCCTACGAGCAGTACTTC.

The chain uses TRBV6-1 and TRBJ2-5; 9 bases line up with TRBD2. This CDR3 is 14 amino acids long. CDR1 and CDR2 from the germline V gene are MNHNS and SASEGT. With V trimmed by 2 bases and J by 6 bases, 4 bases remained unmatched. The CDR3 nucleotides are TGTGCCAGCAGTGAATCTAGCGGGGTACAGACCCAGTACTTC. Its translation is CASSESSGVQTQYF.

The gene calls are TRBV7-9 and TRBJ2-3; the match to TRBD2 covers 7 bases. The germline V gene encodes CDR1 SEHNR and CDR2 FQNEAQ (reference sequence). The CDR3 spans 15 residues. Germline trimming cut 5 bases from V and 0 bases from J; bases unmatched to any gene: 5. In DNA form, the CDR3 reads TGTGCCAGCAGCCCAACTAGCGCTAGCACAGATACGCAGTATTTT. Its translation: CASSPTSASTDTQYF.

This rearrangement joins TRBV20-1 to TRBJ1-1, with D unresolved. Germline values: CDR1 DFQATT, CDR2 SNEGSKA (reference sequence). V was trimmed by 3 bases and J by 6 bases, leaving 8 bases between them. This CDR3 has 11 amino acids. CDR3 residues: CSASPGSEAFF. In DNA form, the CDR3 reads TGCAGTGCTAGCCCCGGATCTGAAGCTTTCTTT.